The following is a TCR beta chain sequence with its context. This clone was observed a handful of times. Its specific antigen is unknown. No quality values exist for individual bases; no much larger clone is one base distant. No patient had received any treatment before thyroid surgery. Patient clinical samples collected from about 2012 to 2018 were retrospectively analysed using T-cell receptor beta sequencing. The sample is drawn from a study of metastatic and nonmetastatic thyroid tumors (dated by TCRdb to between 2020 and 2021). Some background on the complete study: Repertoires were compared across peripheral blood and tumor or nodule tissue samples from malignant and benign thyroid patients. Study-wide findings and limitations: TCR beta diversity was reported as significantly higher in malignant tumors than in benign nodules, in both blood and tumor samples.

Looking up the germline V gene yields CDR1 MNHEY and CDR2 SVGAGI. The trim is 2 bases for V and 4 bases for J, with a gap of 15 bases between the germline ends. Counted from cysteine to phenylalanine, this CDR3 has 15 amino acids. The entry retains the CDR3 DNA only, 45 bases that are in frame from base 1. The library was made by PCR. TCRdb lists the instrument as Illumina HiSeq 4000. High-throughput sequencing was used to profile the TCR beta-chain CDR3 region of every patient. The authors processed their data as follows. A classifier to discriminate distant-metastatic papillary thyroid cancer patients was built from CDR3 differences across clinicopathological groups. The Shannon index was used to measure repertoire diversity, and the Morisita-Horn index was used to measure how similar tumor and blood repertoires were. TCRdb reanalyzed the raw reads on its own, using fastp at Q25 for trimming and MiXCR for clone calling, and kept in-frame beta chains. The V and J calls were determined by TCRdb, not by the authors. The sample table shows about 21,000 clones, and 37% are seen once. The ten top clones hold 25% of the sample.

This clonotype was obtained from a female donor with papillary thyroid cancer or a benign thyroid nodule (not recorded which). Some clones in this sample may be carry-over from other donors' samples. The specimen sequenced was tumor tissue. Rearrangement joined TRBV6-5 to TRBJ2-7; a tentative D call is TRBD2 (6 bases match). Read as DNA, the sequence is TGTGCCAGCAGTTACCTAATGGACGGGACTTACGAGCAGTACTTC. It translates as CASSYLMDGTYEQYF.